Below, 29 T cell receptor beta chains from the same sample are listed, as sequenced in a study of T-cell reconstitution after alpha-beta-depleted transplantation in children. Their target antigens are unknown. Unique molecular identifiers were used in preparing the TCRbeta library. TCRdb recomputed calls from the PCR reads with MiXCR, one row per CDR3 protein. This sample has around 300,000 distinct CDR3 sequences, with less than 9.5% found just once. Broader study findings: T-cell counts and diversity at one year following transplant were attributed mainly to newly produced T cells.

Specimen: peripheral blood, collected 360 days after TCRalphabeta/CD19-depleted stem cell transplant. The receptors shown here come from a female patient between 2 and 15 years old who had a stem cell transplant for Fanconi anemia, so the T cells may come from the graft donor.

This clonotype appeared many times. The V and J genes are TRBV12-3 or TRBV12-4 and TRBJ2-1; 11 positions match TRBD2. The ends lost 7 bases at V and 7 bases at J; junction bases unmatched: 9. The CDR3 covers 15 residues. The CDR3 region has the DNA TGTGCCAGCACCTTTCTAGCGGGGGGCCGGAATGAGCAGTTCTTC. Its protein product is CASTFLAGGRNEQFF.

The sample holds many counts of this clonotype. The chain links TRBV5-1 to TRBJ2-1; TRBD2 aligns across 15 bases. This CDR3 contains 19 residues. V was pared by 4 bases and J by 4 bases, with 12 bases of the junction left unmatched. Germline V gene data show CDR1 as SGHRS and CDR2 as YFSETQ. CDR3: CASSKGLAGGDLGYNEQFF. Here the CDR3 DNA reads TGCGCCAGCAGCAAGGGACTAGCGGGAGGTGATCTCGGATACAATGAGCAGTTCTTC. Full variable domain (missing parts from reference TRBV5-1 and TRBJ2-1): KAGVTQTPRYLIKTRGQQVTLSCSPISGHRSVSWYQQTPGQGLQFLFEYFSETQRNKGNFPGRFSGRQFSNSRSEMNVSTLELGDSALYLCASSKGLAGGDLGYNEQFFGPGTRLTVL.

The sample holds many counts of this clonotype. This chain joins TRBV5-1 and TRBJ2-1, with 11 bases aligning to TRBD2. This CDR3 has 18 amino acids. V lost 4 bases to trimming and J lost 0 bases; unmatched junction nucleotides: 9. Germline loops: CDR1 SGHRS, CDR2 YFSETQ. The CDR3 bases are TGCGCCAGCAGCAGGCCACAGACTAGCGGGACCTCCTACAATGAGCAGTTCTTC. Translating it yields CASSRPQTSGTSYNEQFF.

This clonotype was detected ten times or more. The chain employs TRBV5-6 and TRBJ2-1; D not resolved. The length of the CDR3 is 11 residues. Germline V gene data show CDR1 as SGHDT and CDR2 as YYEEEE. CDR3 loop: CATTRDNEQFF. CDR3 sequence (DNA): TGTGCAACCACCCGAGACAATGAGCAGTTCTTC.

This clonotype was found a few times. The chain carries TRBV3-1 and TRBJ2-1; TRBD2 agrees at 7 bases. From germline, CDR1 is LGHDT and CDR2 YNNKEL (reference sequence). Trimming took 6 bases from V and 3 from J; bases not matched to a gene: 8. This CDR3 is built from 15 residues. The CDR3 sequence: CASRDLADFYNEQFF. CDR3 sequence (DNA): TGTGCCAGCAGGGACCTAGCGGACTTCTACAATGAGCAGTTCTTC.

The chain couples TRBV7-9 to TRBJ2-2; 8 bases fit TRBD2. The length of the CDR3 is 15 residues. Germline V gives CDR1 SEHNR, CDR2 FQNEAQ (reference sequence). V lost 5 bases to trimming and J lost 1 base; unmatched junction nucleotides: 3. The CDR3 DNA follows: TGTGCCAGCAGCCGAAGCGGGGGGAACACCGGGGAGCTGTTTTTT. This encodes CASSRSGGNTGELFF.

This clonotype was counted at least ten times. The chain links TRBV7-9 to TRBJ1-2; D not certain. This CDR3 is 14 amino acids long. The germline gives CDR1 SEHNR, CDR2 FQNEAQ (reference sequence). V was shortened by 4 bases and J by 8 bases, with 17 bases between the two germline ends. The CDR3 nucleotides read TGTGCCAGCAGCTCAGATTTGAATGGTTTCGGCTACACCTTC. This sequence encodes CASSSDLNGFGYTF.

This rearrangement joins TRBV5-1 to TRBJ2-2, with TRBD2 matching 8 bases. V gave up 1 base and J gave up 7 bases; unmatched junction bases: 9. Germline V CDR1 and CDR2: SGHRS, YFSETQ. The CDR3 has 16 residues. CDR3 loop: CASSLLGIAGIGELFF. CDR3 coding DNA: TGCGCCAGCAGCTTGCTGGGTATAGCGGGAATCGGGGAGCTGTTTTTT.

This chain joins TRBV7-9 and TRBJ1-1; D ambiguous. V shed 5 bases and J shed 5 bases, with 18 bases lying between them. The CDR3 contains 15 residues. Germline V gene lookup returns CDR1 SEHNR and CDR2 FQNEAQ (reference sequence). The CDR3 coding sequence is TGTGCCAGCAGCCCAGAGATGGGTGTCAAGACTGAAGCTTTCTTT. Amino acid sequence: CASSPEMGVKTEAFF.

Turning to this clonotype: A single base separates this from a much larger clone, so it may be a read error. V and J are TRBV9 and TRBJ1-1, with D maybe TRBD1 (5 bases). The germline CDR1 and CDR2 sequences are SGDLS and YYNGEE. The CDR3 loop spans 14 amino acids. For the CDR3, the DNA is TGTGCCAGCAGCGTAGGTAGCCAGGGACTTGAAGCTATCTTT. Amino acids: CASSVGSQGLEAIF.

The chain combines TRBV3-1 with TRBJ2-4, with TRBD1 identical over 7 bases. The junction had 7 bases not matched to a gene; V was cut back by 2 bases and J by 3 bases. CDR3 length equals 16 residues. Germline loops: CDR1 LGHDT, CDR2 YNNKEL (reference sequence). The CDR3 coding sequence is TGTGCCAGCAGCCAACCGGGACAGTCCTTCAAAAACATTCAGTACTTC. Translation gives CASSQPGQSFKNIQYF. Full variable domain (rest looked up from reference TRBV3-1 and TRBJ2-4): DTAVSQTPKYLVTQMGNDKSIKCEQNLGHDTMYWYKQDSKKFLKIMFSYNNKELIINETVPNRFSPKSPDKAHLNLHINSLELGDSAVYFCASSQPGQSFKNIQYFGAGTRLSVL.

In nucleotides, the CDR3 is TGCGCCAGCAGCCAAGAGGGGACAGGGGAACTTTACGAGCAGTACTTC. Translated: CASSQEGTGELYEQYF. The chain is built from TRBV4-1 and TRBJ2-7; 10 nucleotides match TRBD1. The ends lost 0 bases at V and 4 bases at J; junction bases unmatched: 6. The CDR3 length is 16 residues. Germline values: CDR1 MGHRA, CDR2 YSYEKL.

This clonotype was seen at least ten times. The chain couples TRBV6-1 to TRBJ2-7; 9 nucleotides match TRBD1. The V gene end was trimmed by 1 base and the J gene end by 1 base; junction bases not matched to a gene: 14. CDR1 is MNHNS, CDR2 SASEGT, per germline. The CDR3 consists of 19 residues. This chain's CDR3 is CASSEGPYKTGGTSYEQYF. In DNA, the CDR3 is TGTGCCAGCAGTGAAGGCCCCTATAAGACAGGGGGGACTTCCTACGAGCAGTACTTC.

The chain is built from TRBV6-1 and TRBJ1-1; no clear D gene. Germline V lookup: CDR1 MNHNS, CDR2 SASEGT. The V gene lost 7 bases and the J gene lost 7 bases, with 10 bases spanning the gap. The CDR3 has 11 residues. The CDR3 protein is CASIGPVEAFF. For the CDR3, the DNA is TGTGCCAGCATAGGACCCGTTGAAGCTTTCTTT.

This clonotype was found a few times. The V call is TRBV5-5, the J call TRBJ2-7, with D perhaps TRBD1 or TRBD2 (5 bases each). Trimming stripped 3 bases from V and 2 bases from J, with 15 bases between. The CDR3 loop spans 15 amino acids. From germline, CDR1 is SGHKS and CDR2 YYEKEE (reference sequence). The chain's CDR3 is CASSSRGHWTYEQYV. CDR3 bases: TGTGCCAGCAGCTCGAGGGGCCACTGGACCTACGAGCAGTACGTC.

This clonotype was found many times. CDR3: CASSLWPRAGGNIQYF. CDR3 nucleotides: TGTGCCAGCAGCTTATGGCCCAGGGCCGGGGGAAACATTCAGTACTTC. This rearrangement joins TRBV7-9 to TRBJ2-4; D perhaps matches TRBD2 (6 bases). Looked up from germline, CDR1 is SEHNR and CDR2 is FQNEAQ (reference sequence). V lost 2 bases and J 6 bases, leaving 17 bases between the germline ends. This CDR3 spans 16 amino acids.

The table lists this clonotype with many counts. The chain recombines TRBV5-1 with TRBJ2-3; D possibly corresponds to TRBD1 (6 bases). Germline V gene sequence: CDR1 SGHRS, CDR2 YFSETQ. V was shortened by 4 bases and J by 0 bases, with 12 bases between the two germline ends. This CDR3 is 15 amino acids long. The CDR3 protein is CASSPRDISTDTQYF. The DNA for the CDR3 is TGCGCCAGCAGCCCACGGGACATAAGCACAGATACGCAGTATTTT. The full variable domain, rest sourced from reference TRBV5-1 and TRBJ2-3, is KAGVTQTPRYLIKTRGQQVTLSCSPISGHRSVSWYQQTPGQGLQFLFEYFSETQRNKGNFPGRFSGRQFSNSRSEMNVSTLELGDSALYLCASSPRDISTDTQYFGPGTRLTVL.

This clonotype has at least ten counts. The rearrangement joins TRBV20-1 to TRBJ1-5; 7 positions match TRBD1. The V gene end was trimmed by 4 bases and the J gene end by 2 bases; junction bases not matched to a gene: 11. From germline, CDR1 is DFQATT and CDR2 SNEGSKA (reference sequence). This CDR3 is 16 amino acids long. The CDR3, as DNA: TGCAGTGCTATTGGTAGGGGGCGGGTGGGCAATCAGCCCCAGCATTTT. It yields the protein CSAIGRGRVGNQPQHF.

This clonotype was seen many times. This sequence joins TRBV4-3 and TRBJ2-1, with 7 bases identical to TRBD1. The V segment lost 3 bases and the J segment 2 bases; nucleotides outside the gene matches: 7. CDR1 and CDR2 (germline): LGHNA, YSLEER. CDR3 size: 16 residues. CDR3 bases: TGCGCCAGCAGCCACGAACAGGGGAGAACCTACAATGAGCAGTTCTTC. This gives the protein CASSHEQGRTYNEQFF.

In the case of this clonotype: The junction does not match germline at one end; this may be a read error. The chain employs TRBV5-1 and TRBJ1-5, with 8 bases identical to TRBD1. The germline V gene has CDR1 SGHRS and CDR2 YFSETQ. CDR3 length equals 15 residues. DNA of the CDR3: TGCGTCAGCAGCTTGACAGGGGTTAACAATCAGCCCCAGCATTTT. Residues: CVSSLTGVNNQPQHF.

This clonotype was seen repeatedly, ten times or more. This chain links TRBV20-1 with TRBJ2-7, with 8 bases lining up with TRBD1. Germline loops: CDR1 DFQATT, CDR2 SNEGSKA (reference sequence). V gave up 2 bases and J gave up 4 bases; unmatched junction bases: 7. The CDR3 has 14 residues. This CDR3 reads CSARLPDRAYEQYF. The CDR3 coding sequence is TGCAGTGCTAGACTGCCGGACAGGGCGTACGAGCAGTACTTC.

This clonotype has ten or more counts. The gene calls are TRBV6-5 and TRBJ2-3; 9 bases fit TRBD1. CDR1 and CDR2 from the germline V gene are MNHEY and SVGAGI. This CDR3 is built from 17 residues. The V segment lost 0 bases and the J segment 5 bases; nucleotides outside the gene matches: 9. The CDR3 region has the DNA TGTGCCAGCAGTTACTCAGCCCCGGGACAGGGTAGAGATACGCAGTATTTT. The encoded protein is CASSYSAPGQGRDTQYF.

As regards this clonotype: This sequence may be a read error, since a much larger clone differs from it by one base. The chain couples TRBV29-1 to TRBJ2-3, with 12 bases lining up with TRBD2. Germline V CDR1 and CDR2: SQVTM, ANQGSEA. This CDR3 spans 14 amino acids. CDR3: CSVGLAGSTDAQYF. Written as DNA, the CDR3 is TGCAGCGTCGGACTAGCGGGGAGCACAGATGCGCAGTATTTT.

Many counts were recorded for this clonotype. This chain joins TRBV28 and TRBJ2-3; 9 nucleotides match TRBD2. The CDR3 is 19 amino acids. J was trimmed by 0 bases and V by 1 base; bases with no gene match: 11. Germline V CDR1 and CDR2: MDHEN, SYDVKM. Here the CDR3 reads CASSLSNPGLAQSTDTQYF. The CDR3 DNA follows: TGTGCCAGCAGTTTATCCAATCCGGGACTAGCTCAAAGCACAGATACGCAGTATTTT.

The table lists this clonotype with many counts. This chain connects TRBV7-9 to TRBJ2-3; D ambiguous. V was clipped by 2 bases and J by 6 bases, with 15 bases between them. The germline V gene has CDR1 SEHNR and CDR2 FQNEAQ (reference sequence). CDR3 length: 15 amino acids. CDR3 DNA sequence: TGTGCCAGCAGCTTAAAAGTAGCAGTACAGGATACGCAGTATTTT. Amino acid sequence: CASSLKVAVQDTQYF.

In regard to this clonotype: This may arise from a read error, as a much more abundant clone is one base away. This chain links TRBV6-4 with TRBJ2-2, with TRBD1 matching 8 bases. The length of the CDR3 is 16 residues. Germline CDR1 is MRHNA and CDR2 is SNTAGT. The CDR3 region has the DNA TGTGCCAGCACTCCTCGGACAGGGAAAAACACCGGGAAGCTGTTTTTT. Its translation is CASTPRTGKNTGKLFF.

The sample holds many counts of this clonotype. The chain uses TRBV5-1 and TRBJ2-6, with 10 bases fitting TRBD1. This CDR3 region has 19 residues. CDR1 SGHRS and CDR2 YFSETQ come from the germline V gene. After removal of 4 bases from V and 2 bases from J, the junction contained 12 bases not matched to a gene. The DNA of the CDR3 is TGCGCCAGCAGCGCTATCCCGGGACAGGGGATAGCTGGGGCCAACGTCCTGACTTTC. It yields the protein CASSAIPGQGIAGANVLTF.

The V gene is TRBV19, the J gene TRBJ2-2; 10 nucleotides agree with TRBD2. Germline lookup yields CDR1 LNHDA and CDR2 SQIVND (reference sequence). Trimming cost V 3 bases and J 0 bases; bases outside gene matches: 10. This CDR3 has 19 amino acids. This CDR3 is CASSINYAGLAANTGELFF. In DNA, the CDR3 is TGTGCCAGTAGTATCAACTACGCTGGACTAGCGGCGAACACCGGGGAGCTGTTTTTT.

This clonotype was found a few times. This could be a read error, since a much larger clone is one nucleotide away. The chain combines TRBV11-2 with TRBJ2-3; D is unclear. The germline V gene encodes CDR1 SGHAT and CDR2 FQNNGV. The CDR3 runs 14 residues. Trimming pared 2 bases from V and 0 bases from J, leaving 6 bases between. The CDR3 nucleotides read TGTGCCAGCAGCTTAACTCCTAGCACAGATACGCAGTATTTT. The encoded protein is CASSLTPSTDTQYF.